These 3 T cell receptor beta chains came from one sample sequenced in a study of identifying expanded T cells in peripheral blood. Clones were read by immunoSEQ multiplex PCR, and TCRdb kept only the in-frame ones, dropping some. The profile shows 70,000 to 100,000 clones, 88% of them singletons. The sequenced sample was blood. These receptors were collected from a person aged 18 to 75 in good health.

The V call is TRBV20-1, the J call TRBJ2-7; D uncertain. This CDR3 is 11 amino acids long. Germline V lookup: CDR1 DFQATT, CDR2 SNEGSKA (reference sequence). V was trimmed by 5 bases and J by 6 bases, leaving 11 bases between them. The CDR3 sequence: CSALIGREQYF. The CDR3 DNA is TGCAGTGCTCTTATAGGGCGCGAGCAGTACTTC.

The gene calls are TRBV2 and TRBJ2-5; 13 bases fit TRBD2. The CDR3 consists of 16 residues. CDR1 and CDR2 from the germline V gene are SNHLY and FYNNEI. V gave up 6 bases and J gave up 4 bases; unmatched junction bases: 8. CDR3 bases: TGTGCCAGCAGCACTAGCGGGGGGGCACTTTTAGAGACCCAGTACTTC. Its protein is CASSTSGGALLETQYF.

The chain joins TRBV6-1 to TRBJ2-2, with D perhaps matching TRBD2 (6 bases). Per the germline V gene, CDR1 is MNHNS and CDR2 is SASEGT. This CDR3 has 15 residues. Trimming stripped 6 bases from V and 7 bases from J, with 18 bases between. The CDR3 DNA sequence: TGTGCCAGCAGAGCGACTAGTTTCGTGATCGGGGAGCTGTTTTTT. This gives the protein CASRATSFVIGELFF.